This T cell receptor (beta chain) was obtained from a study of blood T cells in healthy people across ages. Study-wide points: The long-lived group displayed more naive CD4+ cells, plus higher diversity, than the aged donors did.

It was with a sample-barcoded 5' primer and a J-beta primer mix that a second PCR of about 6 to 12 cycles was run. MiXCR, applied by TCRdb to the 5' RACE reads, yields one record per CDR3 protein. The sample carries around 1.5 million distinct CDR3 sequences, 42% recorded once. The CDR3 length is 17 residues. Looked up from germline, CDR1 is MGHRA and CDR2 is YSYEKL. The authors drew around 11 milliliters of peripheral blood from each donor. Concerning this clonotype itself: Its antigen is not known. Relative to the germline gene, one junction end is altered; a read error may explain this.

The receptor was isolated from a woman younger than 30 in good health. J is TRBJ2-1 and V is TRBV4-1; 7 nucleotides align to TRBD2. Sample: blood. The CDR3 sequence: CANSPSGLAENYNEQFF. CDR3 sequence (DNA): TGCGCCAACAGCCCCTCCGGGCTAGCGGAAAACTACAATGAGCAGTTCTTC.